The source of this T cell receptor (beta chain) is a study of T cell responses to AZD1222 COVID-19 vaccine. This CDR3 contains 15 residues. The germline V and J ends were trimmed by 0 bases and 0 bases, with 6 bases remaining between them. The germline V gene encodes CDR1 LGHNA and CDR2 YNFKEQ. Generated by immunoSEQ multiplex PCR, the TCRdb table keeps only in-frame clones and is missing some. This sample has around 150,000 clones; around 92% occur once, and the top ten carry 1.1%. Study-wide points: Seropositive at baseline were only a handful of AZD1222 recipients. White British ancestry dominated among donors, who included more females, and clonal diversity was possibly underestimated.

About this clone: What it binds is not known.

This TCR derives from an adult who received the AZD1222 COVID-19 vaccine. The specimen was peripheral blood, collected 28 days after the second AZD1222 dose. The chain links TRBV4-2 to TRBJ1-5; D remains unclear. CDR3 amino acids: CASSQDEGSNQPQHF. CDR3 DNA: TGTGCCAGCAGCCAAGATGAGGGTAGCAATCAGCCCCAGCATTTT.